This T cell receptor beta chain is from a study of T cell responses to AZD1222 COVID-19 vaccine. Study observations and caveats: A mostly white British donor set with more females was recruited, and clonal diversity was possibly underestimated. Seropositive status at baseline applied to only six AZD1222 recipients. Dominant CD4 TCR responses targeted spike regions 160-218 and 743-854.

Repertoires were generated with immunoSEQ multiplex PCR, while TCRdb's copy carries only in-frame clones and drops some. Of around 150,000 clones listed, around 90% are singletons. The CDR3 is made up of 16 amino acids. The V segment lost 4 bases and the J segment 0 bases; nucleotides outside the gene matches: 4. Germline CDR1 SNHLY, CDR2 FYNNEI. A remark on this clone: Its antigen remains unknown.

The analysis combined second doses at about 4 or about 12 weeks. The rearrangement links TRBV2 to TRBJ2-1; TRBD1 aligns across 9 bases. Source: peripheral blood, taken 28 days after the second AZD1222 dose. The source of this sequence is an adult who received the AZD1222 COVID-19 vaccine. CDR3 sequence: CASSGLGQGSYNEQFF. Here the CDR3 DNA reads TGTGCCAGCAGTGGTCTGGGACAGGGCTCCTACAATGAGCAGTTCTTC.